The present T cell receptor (beta chain) was sequenced within a study of blood T cells in healthy people across ages. Together with a sample-barcoded 5' primer, a J-beta primer mix was included in a second PCR lasting roughly 6 to 12 cycles. TCRdb redid the calling of the 5' RACE reads with MiXCR, one entry per CDR3 protein. Among over 750,000 distinct CDR3 sequences, more than 20% were seen once, and the ten largest hold under 10%. Each donor had around 9.2 milliliters of peripheral blood drawn. This clonotype appeared many times. The germline gives CDR1 LGHDT, CDR2 YNNKEL (reference sequence). This CDR3 contains 11 residues. Trimming removed 2 bases at V and 5 bases at J, with 3 bases between. These data also formed part of another study, on T cells of mothers and their children. That study reports: Using 1.5 ug per 15 ul, all extracted RNA underwent cDNA synthesis. Related pairs of mothers and children showed slightly higher, non-significant overlap versus unrelated pairs.

The rearrangement joins TRBV3-1 to TRBJ2-5; unclear D gene. The receptor was isolated from a boy aged 5-17 years in good health. Sequencing used blood. The CDR3 loop reads CASSQIETQYF. The CDR3 region has the DNA TGTGCCAGCAGCCAAATCGAGACCCAGTACTTC.